The present entry profiles one T cell receptor beta chain with its context. The antigen remains undetermined. Sequencing of TCR beta was performed on blood CD8+ and CD4+ T cells. These data originate in a study of CD8 T cells in Susac syndrome. The germline gives CDR1 SEHNR, CDR2 FQNEAQ (reference sequence). V was cut by 7 bases and J by 4 bases, with 16 bases left in between. The CDR3 has 14 residues. With random hexamers, roughly 0.45 to 1 ug RNA was reverse transcribed. Amplification of TCR beta CDR3 used immunoSEQ multiplex PCR across 54 Vbeta and 13 Jbeta. Each CDR3 protein gets one entry after TCRdb re-called the immunoSEQ multiplex PCR reads with MiXCR. The sample records 85,000 to 120,000 distinct CDR3 sequences, approximately 93% being singletons. Study findings and constraints: Maximal CD8+ clonal expansion in Susac was observed within TEMRA cells and among active patients. The number of Susac-specific public clones found was more than 15 in total CD8+ repertoires and a few in CD8+ TEMRA repertoires.

The chain is built from TRBV7-9 and TRBJ1-1; TRBD1 might be the D (6 bases). Sequenced input: CD8+ T cells from PBMCs. This TCR was sampled from a human donor with Susac syndrome. This chain's CDR3 is CASNVGADFTEAFF. As DNA, the CDR3 is TGTGCCAGCAACGTGGGGGCAGACTTCACTGAAGCTTTCTTT.